The sequence of this T cell receptor (beta chain) was determined in a study of multiple sclerosis patients with progressive multifocal leukoencephalopathy. Generated by immunoSEQ multiplex PCR, the TCRdb table keeps only in-frame clones and is missing some. The sample includes 25,000 to 35,000 clones, over 85% of them seen just once. V lost 1 base and J 4 bases, leaving 11 bases between the germline ends. The length of the CDR3 is 16 residues. Germline V gene data show CDR1 as LGHNA and CDR2 as YSLEER. As to time point: five to six months of natalizumab therapy. All PML patients were female, and all patients had earlier interferon beta.

The receptor was isolated from a human donor with multiple sclerosis. The material was PBMCs, obtained from a patient treated with natalizumab. This chain connects TRBV4-3 to TRBJ1-6; perhaps TRBD1 as D (5 bases). Here the CDR3 DNA reads TGCGCCAGCAGCCAAGTAAGGGGAGTTTATAATTCACCCCTCCACTTT. As protein: CASSQVRGVYNSPLHF.